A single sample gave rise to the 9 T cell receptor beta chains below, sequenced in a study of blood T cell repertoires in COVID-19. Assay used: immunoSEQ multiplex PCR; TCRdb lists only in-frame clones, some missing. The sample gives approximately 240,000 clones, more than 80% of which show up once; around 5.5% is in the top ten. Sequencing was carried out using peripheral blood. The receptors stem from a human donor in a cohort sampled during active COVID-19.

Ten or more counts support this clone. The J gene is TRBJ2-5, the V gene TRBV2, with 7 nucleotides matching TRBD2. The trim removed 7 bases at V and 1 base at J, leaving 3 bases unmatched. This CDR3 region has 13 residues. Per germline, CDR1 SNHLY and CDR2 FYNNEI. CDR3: CASTGGRQETQYF. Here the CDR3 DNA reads TGTGCCAGCACGGGGGGACGCCAAGAGACCCAGTACTTC. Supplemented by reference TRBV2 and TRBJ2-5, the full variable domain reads EPEVTQTPSHQVTQMGQEVILRCVPISNHLYFYWYRQILGQKVEFLVSFYNNEISEKSEIFDDQFSVERPDGSNFTLKIRSTKLEDSAMYFCASTGGRQETQYFGPGTRLLVL.

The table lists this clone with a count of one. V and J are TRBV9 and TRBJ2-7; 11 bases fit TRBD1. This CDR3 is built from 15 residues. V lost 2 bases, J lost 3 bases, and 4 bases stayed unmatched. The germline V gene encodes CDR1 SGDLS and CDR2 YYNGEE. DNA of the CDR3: TGTGCCAGCAGCGTTGGACAGGGGGCGCTCTACGAGCAGTACTTC. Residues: CASSVGQGALYEQYF.

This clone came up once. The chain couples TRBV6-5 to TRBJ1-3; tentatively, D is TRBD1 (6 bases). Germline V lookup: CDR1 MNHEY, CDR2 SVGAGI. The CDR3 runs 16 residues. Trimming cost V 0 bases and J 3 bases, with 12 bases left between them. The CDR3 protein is CASSYSVRGGGNTIYF. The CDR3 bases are TGTGCCAGCAGTTACTCTGTGAGGGGGGGTGGAAACACCATATATTTT.

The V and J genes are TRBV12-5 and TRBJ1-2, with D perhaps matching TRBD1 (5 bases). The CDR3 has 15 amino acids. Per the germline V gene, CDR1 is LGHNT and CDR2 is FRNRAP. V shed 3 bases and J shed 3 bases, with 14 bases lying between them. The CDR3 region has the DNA TGTGCTAGTGGTTTCGGGGGGAGGGCGGACTATGGCTACACCTTC. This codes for CASGFGGRADYGYTF.

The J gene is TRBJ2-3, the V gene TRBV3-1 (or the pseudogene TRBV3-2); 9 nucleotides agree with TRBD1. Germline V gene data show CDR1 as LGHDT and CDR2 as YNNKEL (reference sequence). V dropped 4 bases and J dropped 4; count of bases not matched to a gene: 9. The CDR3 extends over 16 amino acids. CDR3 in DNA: TGTGCCAGCAGCCTCCGGACGGGACAGGGCTCAGATACGCAGTATTTT. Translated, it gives CASSLRTGQGSDTQYF.

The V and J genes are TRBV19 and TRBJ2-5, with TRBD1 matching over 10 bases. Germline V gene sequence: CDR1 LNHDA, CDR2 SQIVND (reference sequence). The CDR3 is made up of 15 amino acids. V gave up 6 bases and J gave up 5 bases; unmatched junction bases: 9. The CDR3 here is CASSPGTGVVETQYF. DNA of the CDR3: TGTGCCAGTAGCCCCGGGACAGGGGTGGTGGAGACCCAGTACTTC.

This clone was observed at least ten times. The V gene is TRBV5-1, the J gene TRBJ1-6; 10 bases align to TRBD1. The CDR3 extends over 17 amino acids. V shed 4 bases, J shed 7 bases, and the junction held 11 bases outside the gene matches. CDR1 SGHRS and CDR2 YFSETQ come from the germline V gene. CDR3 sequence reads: CASSRRETGGKNSPLHF. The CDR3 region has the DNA TGCGCCAGCAGCCGCCGAGAGACAGGGGGCAAAAATTCACCCCTCCACTTT. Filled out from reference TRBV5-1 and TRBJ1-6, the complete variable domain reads KAGVTQTPRYLIKTRGQQVTLSCSPISGHRSVSWYQQTPGQGLQFLFEYFSETQRNKGNFPGRFSGRQFSNSRSEMNVSTLELGDSALYLCASSRRETGGKNSPLHFGNGTRLTVT.

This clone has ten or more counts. Here the CDR3 DNA reads TGTGCCAGCAGTACACGACAGGGGAGGGCTTTCTTT. Translated, it gives CASSTRQGRAFF. The chain is built from TRBV12-3 or TRBV12-4 and TRBJ1-1; 8 bases line up with TRBD1. The CDR3 extends over 12 amino acids. After removal of 5 bases from V and 11 bases from J, the junction contained 7 bases not matched to a gene.

The CDR3 region is CASSPTPGQGLETQYF. CDR3 bases: TGTGCCAGCTCACCTACCCCGGGACAGGGGTTAGAGACCCAGTACTTC. The chain carries TRBV18 and TRBJ2-5; 10 positions match TRBD1. The junction had 8 bases not matched to a gene; V was cut back by 3 bases and J by 4 bases. This CDR3 region has 16 residues. CDR1 is KGHSH, CDR2 LQKENI, per germline.